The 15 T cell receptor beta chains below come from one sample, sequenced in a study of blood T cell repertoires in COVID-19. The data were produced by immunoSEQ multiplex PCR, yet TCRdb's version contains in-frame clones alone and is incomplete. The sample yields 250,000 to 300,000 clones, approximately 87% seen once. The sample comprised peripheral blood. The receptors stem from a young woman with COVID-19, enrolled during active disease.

The CDR3 is CASSLAVTSGGLRTDTQYF. For the CDR3, the DNA is TGTGCCAGCAGCTTGGCCGTTACTAGCGGGGGCCTCCGAACAGATACGCAGTATTTT. The rearrangement links TRBV5-4 to TRBJ2-3; TRBD2 matches at 11 bases. V shed 0 bases, J shed 3 bases, and the junction held 12 bases outside the gene matches. Germline assignment: CDR1 SGHNT and CDR2 YYREEE (reference sequence). There are 19 residues in the CDR3.

CDR3: CASSFQAGTTDTQYF. In DNA form, the CDR3 reads TGTGCCAGCAGCTTCCAAGCGGGGACCACAGATACGCAGTATTTT. The chain has TRBV11-2 and TRBJ2-3, with TRBD2 matching 7 bases. V lost 3 bases, J lost 2 bases, and 5 bases stayed unmatched. CDR3 size: 15 residues. Germline V gives CDR1 SGHAT, CDR2 FQNNGV.

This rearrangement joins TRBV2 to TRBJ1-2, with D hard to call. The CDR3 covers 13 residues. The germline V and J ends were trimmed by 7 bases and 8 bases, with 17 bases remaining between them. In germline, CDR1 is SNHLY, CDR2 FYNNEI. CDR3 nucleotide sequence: TGTGCCAGCACTCTTGGGGAGTCTCAAGGCTACACCTTC. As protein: CASTLGESQGYTF.

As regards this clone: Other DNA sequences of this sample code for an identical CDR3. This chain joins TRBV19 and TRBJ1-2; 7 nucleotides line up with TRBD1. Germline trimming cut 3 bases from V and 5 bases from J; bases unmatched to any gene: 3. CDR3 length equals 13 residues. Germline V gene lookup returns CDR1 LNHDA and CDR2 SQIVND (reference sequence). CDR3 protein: CASSIPRGYGYTF. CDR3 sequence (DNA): TGTGCCAGTAGTATCCCCAGGGGGTATGGCTACACCTTC.

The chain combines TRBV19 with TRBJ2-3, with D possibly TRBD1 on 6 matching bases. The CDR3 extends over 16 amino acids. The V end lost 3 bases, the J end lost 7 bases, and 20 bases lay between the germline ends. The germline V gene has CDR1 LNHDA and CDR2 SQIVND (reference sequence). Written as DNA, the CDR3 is TGTGCCAGTAGTATGTATTCCGGACAGCCCGCCTATACGCAGTATTTT. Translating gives CASSMYSGQPAYTQYF. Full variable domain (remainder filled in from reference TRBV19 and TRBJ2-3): DGGITQSPKYLFRKEGQNVTLSCEQNLNHDAMYWYRQDPGQGLRLIYYSQIVNDFQKGDIAEGYSVSREKKESFPLTVTSAQKNPTAFYLCASSMYSGQPAYTQYFGPGTRLTVL.

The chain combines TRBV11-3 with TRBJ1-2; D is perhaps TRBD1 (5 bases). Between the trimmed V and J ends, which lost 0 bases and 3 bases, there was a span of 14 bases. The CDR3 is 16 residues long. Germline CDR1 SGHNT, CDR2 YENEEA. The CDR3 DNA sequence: TGTGCCAGCAGCTTAGATGTAATCGACAGAGACTATGGCTACACCTTC. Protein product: CASSLDVIDRDYGYTF.

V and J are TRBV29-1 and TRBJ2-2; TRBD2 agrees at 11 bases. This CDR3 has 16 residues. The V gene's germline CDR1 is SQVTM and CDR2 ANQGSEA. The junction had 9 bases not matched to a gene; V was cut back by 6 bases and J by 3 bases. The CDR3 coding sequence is TGCAGCGTCGCTGTAGCGGGGGGGCCAGACACCGGGGAGCTGTTTTTT. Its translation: CSVAVAGGPDTGELFF.

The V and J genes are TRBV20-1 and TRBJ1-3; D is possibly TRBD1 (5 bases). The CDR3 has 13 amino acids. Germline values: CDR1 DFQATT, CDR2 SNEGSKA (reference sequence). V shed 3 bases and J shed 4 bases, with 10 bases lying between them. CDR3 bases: TGCAGTGCTAGTTGGGGCCGGGGAAACACCATATATTTT. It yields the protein CSASWGRGNTIYF.

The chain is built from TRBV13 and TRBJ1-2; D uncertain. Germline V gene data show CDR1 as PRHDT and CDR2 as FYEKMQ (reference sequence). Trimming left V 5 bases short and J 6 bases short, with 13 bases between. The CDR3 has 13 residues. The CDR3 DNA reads TGTGCCAGCAGCCCCTGGGGAGCCGATGGCTACACCTTC. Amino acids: CASSPWGADGYTF.

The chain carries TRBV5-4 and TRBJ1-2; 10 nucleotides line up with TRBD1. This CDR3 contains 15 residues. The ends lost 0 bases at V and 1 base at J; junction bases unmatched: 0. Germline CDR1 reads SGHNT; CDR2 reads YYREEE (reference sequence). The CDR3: CASSLGDRGNYGYTF. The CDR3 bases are TGTGCCAGCAGCTTGGGGGACAGGGGTAACTATGGCTACACCTTC. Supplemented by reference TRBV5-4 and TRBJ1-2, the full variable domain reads ETGVTQSPTHLIKTRGQQVTLRCSSQSGHNTVSWYQQALGQGPQFIFQYYREEENGRGNFPPRFSGLQFPNYSSELNVNALELDDSALYLCASSLGDRGNYGYTFGSGTRLTVV.

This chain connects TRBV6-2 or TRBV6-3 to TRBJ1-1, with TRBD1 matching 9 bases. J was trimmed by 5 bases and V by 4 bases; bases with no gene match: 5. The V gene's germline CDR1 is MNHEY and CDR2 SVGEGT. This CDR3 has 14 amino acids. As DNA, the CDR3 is TGTGCCAGCAGTTTAACAGGGGGCGGGACTGAAGCTTTCTTT. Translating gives CASSLTGGGTEAFF.

The CDR3 sequence is CATSTRTGMLYNEQFF. Here the CDR3 DNA reads TGTGCCACCAGCACACGGACAGGGATGTTATACAATGAGCAGTTCTTC. This rearrangement joins TRBV15 to TRBJ2-1; 8 bases fit TRBD1. The germline V gene encodes CDR1 LNHNV and CDR2 YYDKDF (reference sequence). The CDR3 contains 16 residues. With V trimmed by 4 bases and J by 4 bases, 9 bases remained unmatched. Using reference TRBV15 and TRBJ2-1 for the parts outside the CDR3, the full variable domain is DAMVIQNPRYQVTQFGKPVTLSCSQTLNHNVMYWYQQKSSQAPKLLFHYYDKDFNNEADTPDNFQSRRPNTSFCFLDIRSPGLGDTAMYLCATSTRTGMLYNEQFFGPGTRLTVL.

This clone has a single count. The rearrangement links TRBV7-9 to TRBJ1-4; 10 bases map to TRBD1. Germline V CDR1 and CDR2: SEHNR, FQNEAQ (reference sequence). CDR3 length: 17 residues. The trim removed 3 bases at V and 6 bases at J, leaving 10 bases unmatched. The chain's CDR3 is CASSFRARQGAYEKLFF. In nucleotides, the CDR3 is TGTGCCAGCAGCTTTAGGGCACGACAGGGGGCCTATGAAAAACTGTTTTTT.

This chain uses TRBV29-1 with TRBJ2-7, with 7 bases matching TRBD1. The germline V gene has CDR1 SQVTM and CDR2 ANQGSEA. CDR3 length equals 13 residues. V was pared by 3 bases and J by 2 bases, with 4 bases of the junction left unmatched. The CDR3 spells CSVDGTEAYEQYF. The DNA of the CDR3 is TGCAGCGTTGACGGGACAGAAGCCTACGAGCAGTACTTC.

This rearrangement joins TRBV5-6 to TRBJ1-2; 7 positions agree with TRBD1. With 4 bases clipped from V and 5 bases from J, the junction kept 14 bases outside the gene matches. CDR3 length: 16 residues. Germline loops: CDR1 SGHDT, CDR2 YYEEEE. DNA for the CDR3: TGTGCCAGCAGCGGCGGACAGGTAGGAGTTCGGTATGGCTACACCTTC. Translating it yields CASSGGQVGVRYGYTF.